This T cell receptor (beta chain) was observed in a study of cytomegalovirus exposure and HLA in healthy donors. 60 Vbeta and 13 Jbeta primers were used in PCR. TCRdb's copy holds only in-frame clones and misses some; the assay was immunoSEQ multiplex PCR. Among 200,000 or so clones, 78% were seen once, and the ten largest hold about 6%. The sample comprised PBMCs. The source is a young woman in good health and CMV-seropositive.

The CDR3 loop is CASSPSSPTGYTF. Written as DNA, the CDR3 is TGTGCCAGCTCACCATCTTCCCCCACAGGCTACACCTTC. The chain uses TRBV18 and TRBJ1-2, with D uncertain. V lost 2 bases and J 8 bases, leaving 12 bases between the germline ends. CDR3 length: 13 amino acids. Germline V gene lookup returns CDR1 KGHSH and CDR2 LQKENI.